These 9 T cell receptor beta chains came from one sample sequenced in a study of regulatory T cells in long-lasting Graves disease (dated by TCRdb to about 2021). Library prep was done by multiplex PCR. Instrument on record: Illumina HiSeq 4000. iRepertoire HTBI primers and Arm-PCR amplification of CDR3 regions were used to construct TCR beta libraries. TCRdb cleaned the public reads at Q25 with fastp, built clones with MiXCR and kept in-frame beta chains. Entries are consolidated by CDR3 protein sequence, retaining the most common genes and DNA. In this sample the table shows around 460,000 distinct CDR3 sequences, 22% of which occur a single time. Of the sample, less than 15% is held by the ten largest clones. This specimen's time point label, interpreted: persistent/refractory GD, antithyroid drugs over 5 years with positive TRAb. For both TCR sequencing and RNA sequencing, RNA was extracted from PBMCs in TRIzol.

Sequenced here: peripheral blood mononuclear cells (PBMCs), sampled when the disease was refractory, from a patient treated with antithyroid drugs. The receptors stem from a female donor with Graves disease.

Note on this clonotype: A much larger clone lies one base from this, so it may be a read error. The V gene is TRBV7-9, the J gene TRBJ1-1; unclear D gene. The CDR3 contains 15 residues. Trimming removed 4 bases at V and 5 bases at J, with 17 bases between. The V gene's germline CDR1 is SEHNR and CDR2 FQNEAQ (reference sequence). The CDR3 DNA is TGTGCCAGCAGCTCAGATGGTTCCTGGGAGACTGAAGCTTTCTTT. This encodes CASSSDGSWETEAFF. Together with reference TRBV7-9 and TRBJ1-1, the CDR3 gives the full variable domain: DTGVSQNPRHKITKRGQNVTFRCDPISEHNRLYWYRQTLGQGPEFLTYFQNEAQLEKSRLLSDRFSAERPKGSFSTLEIQRTEQGDSAMYLCASSSDGSWETEAFFGQGTRLTVV.

As concerns this clonotype: A read error may account for a junction end that differs from germline. The genes are TRBV12-3 or TRBV12-4 and TRBJ1-5, with 9 positions matching TRBD1. The CDR3 sequence is 16 residues long. DNA for the CDR3: TGTGCCGGCAGCCGCACGAGACAGGGGGTTAATCAGCCCCAGCATTTT. This codes for CAGSRTRQGVNQPQHF.

In this sample, this clonotype turned up many times. The V call is TRBV28, the J call TRBJ2-7; maybe TRBD2 (5 bases). CDR1 is MDHEN, CDR2 SYDVKM, per germline. Trimming stripped 5 bases from V and 0 bases from J, with 14 bases between. This CDR3 spans 15 amino acids. The CDR3 spells CASSLSFEGSYEQYF. The CDR3, as DNA: TGTGCCAGCAGTCTCAGTTTCGAGGGCTCCTACGAGCAGTACTTC.

Turning to this clonotype: Just one base apart from a much larger clone, this may be a read error. The rearrangement joins TRBV28 to TRBJ2-7; TRBD2 might be the D (6 bases). Germline V gene data show CDR1 as MDHEN and CDR2 as SYDVKM. Trimming shortened V by 11 bases and J by 2 bases, and 16 bases separated the two germline ends. The CDR3 extends over 13 amino acids. CDR3 sequence: CAGWDRETYEQYF. CDR3 nucleotide sequence: TGTGCCGGCTGGGATCGGGAGACCTACGAGCAGTACTTC.

Comment on this clonotype: One end of the junction is discordant with germline, which a read error may explain. The rearrangement joins TRBV28 to TRBJ1-1, with no clear D. This CDR3 comprises 14 residues. Germline-derived CDR1 and CDR2 are MDHEN and SYDVKM. The CDR3 region is CARSFGVGGTEAFF. DNA of the CDR3: TGTGCCCGCAGTTTCGGGGTTGGAGGCACTGAAGCTTTCTTT.

The V and J genes are TRBV10-3 and TRBJ2-2; possibly TRBD2 for D (7 bases). The CDR3 contains 16 residues. The V gene lost 8 bases and the J gene lost 1 base, with 17 bases spanning the gap. Germline CDR1 reads ENHRY; CDR2 reads SYGVKD. The CDR3 protein is CAISRGATVNTGELFF. Written as DNA, the CDR3 is TGTGCCATCTCTCGGGGGGCCACCGTGAACACCGGGGAGCTGTTTTTT.

This clonotype was counted only a few times. The rearrangement joins TRBV20-1 to TRBJ1-6; D ambiguous. CDR1 DFQATT and CDR2 SNEGSKA come from the germline V gene (reference sequence). This CDR3 spans 14 amino acids. V lost 3 bases, J lost 6 bases, and 12 bases lay in between. The CDR3 here is CSASLPTANSPLHF. CDR3 nucleotide sequence: TGCAGTGCTAGCCTCCCTACCGCTAATTCACCCCTCCACTTT.

About this clonotype itself: A much larger clone lies a single base off, so this may be a read error. The rearrangement links TRBV6-5 to TRBJ1-2, with 9 bases lining up with TRBD1. Germline V gives CDR1 MNHEY, CDR2 SVGAGI. The CDR3 contains 18 residues. The CDR3 protein is CVSSSPSGTGSRGYGYTF. CDR3 DNA: TGTGTCAGCAGTTCACCATCCGGGACAGGGAGTCGAGGCTATGGCTACACCTTC.

V is TRBV28 and J is TRBJ2-1; 8 positions match TRBD2. The V segment lost 6 bases and the J segment 8 bases; nucleotides outside the gene matches: 6. This CDR3 is built from 13 residues. Germline values: CDR1 MDHEN, CDR2 SYDVKM. DNA of the CDR3: TGTGCCAGCAGCACCTCAGCGGGGGATGAGCAGTTCTTC. It is translated as CASSTSAGDEQFF.